One and the same sample provided the 29 T cell receptor beta chains below, sequenced in a study of CD8+CD57+ T cells in acquired aplastic anemia. TCR beta VDJ and CDR3 were profiled, and genomic DNA was the template. One entry per CDR3 protein, called by TCRdb with MiXCR from the reads. In the table there are about 54,000 distinct CDR3 sequences, roughly 60% of which are singletons. Patients who underwent sequencing had shown CD8+CD57+ cell expansion by flow cytometry. The sequencing sample was made of sorted CD4+, CD8+, or CD8+CD57+ T cells (not recorded which) from PBMCs. These receptors came from a human donor with aplastic anemia.

This clonotype showed up many times. The rearrangement uses TRBV20-1 and TRBJ2-5, with 9 bases aligning to TRBD1. V lost 6 bases, J lost 5 bases, and 19 bases stayed unmatched. CDR1 is DFQATT and CDR2 is SNEGSKA in the germline V gene (reference sequence). The CDR3 extends over 17 amino acids. In DNA, the CDR3 is TGCAGTGCGAGAACCGGGACAGGGTCGATCGGAGGGGAGACCCAGTACTTC. Translating gives CSARTGTGSIGGETQYF.

The V gene is TRBV7-9, the J gene TRBJ1-4; TRBD1 aligns across 9 bases. The J segment lost 12 bases and the V segment lost 5 bases, leaving 1 base of the junction unmatched. Germline V CDR1 and CDR2: SEHNR, FQNEAQ (reference sequence). This CDR3 region has 11 residues. The CDR3 protein is CASSRDRELFF. The CDR3 DNA reads as TGTGCCAGCAGCCGGGACAGGGAACTGTTTTTT.

V usage is TRBV19 and J usage is TRBJ1-5; tentatively, D is TRBD1 (6 bases). V was trimmed by 1 base and J by 2 bases, leaving 9 bases between them. The CDR3 is 15 amino acids. Germline V gene data show CDR1 as LNHDA and CDR2 as SQIVND (reference sequence). CDR3 coding DNA: TGTGCCAGTAGTATAGCAGGGGAGGGCAATCAGCCCCAGCATTTT. It encodes CASSIAGEGNQPQHF.

V and J are TRBV7-2 and TRBJ1-6; D remains unclear. Trimming took off 6 bases at V and 7 bases at J, with 7 bases between the two ends. Germline CDR1 and CDR2: SGHTA and FQGNSA. The CDR3 extends over 12 amino acids. For the CDR3, the DNA is TGTGCCAGCAGAGTGAAGAATTCACCCCTCCACTTT. This translates into CASRVKNSPLHF. The variable domain in full, with the rest retrieved from reference TRBV7-2 and TRBJ1-6, is GAGVSQSPSNKVTEKGKDVELRCDPISGHTALYWYRQSLGQGLEFLIYFQGNSAPDKSGLPSDRFSAERTGGSVSTLTIQRTQQEDSAVYLCASRVKNSPLHFGNGTRLTVT.

This clonotype was observed a handful of times. The V gene is TRBV24-1, the J gene TRBJ2-2; 13 nucleotides agree with TRBD2. The CDR3 covers 17 residues. Germline-derived CDR1 and CDR2 are KGHDR and SFDVKD. Trimming took 5 bases from V and 6 from J; bases not matched to a gene: 8. The CDR3 loop reads CATSGHELAGGPGELFF. The CDR3, as DNA: TGTGCCACCAGTGGGCACGAACTAGCGGGGGGGCCCGGGGAGCTGTTTTTT.

The chain combines TRBV15 with TRBJ1-6; TRBD1 matches at 7 bases. This CDR3 has 16 residues. Germline V gives CDR1 LNHNV, CDR2 YYDKDF (reference sequence). Unmatched junction bases numbered 8, after V lost 0 bases and J lost 9 bases. The CDR3, as DNA: TGTGCCACCAGCAGAGATGAGGGGGCTAGCGGTTCACCCCTCCACTTT. It translates to CATSRDEGASGSPLHF.

This chain uses TRBV25-1 with TRBJ2-1; TRBD2 agrees at 10 bases. There are 16 residues in the CDR3. The V gene end was trimmed by 1 base and the J gene end by 7 bases; junction bases not matched to a gene: 7. CDR1 MGHDK and CDR2 SYGVNS come from the germline V gene. The CDR3 loop is CASSEWSLAGENEQFF. CDR3 nucleotides: TGTGCCAGCAGTGAATGGTCGCTAGCGGGAGAGAATGAGCAGTTCTTC.

This chain joins TRBV19 and TRBJ2-5; TRBD1 agrees at 7 bases. Trimming took 5 bases from V and 3 from J; bases not matched to a gene: 3. CDR1 and CDR2 from the germline V gene are LNHDA and SQIVND (reference sequence). CDR3 length: 13 amino acids. For the CDR3, the DNA is TGTGCCAGTAGTGCTACAGGGGAAGAGACCCAGTACTTC. Amino acid sequence: CASSATGEETQYF.

The chain combines TRBV7-8 with TRBJ1-3; TRBD1 might be the D (6 bases). The CDR3 spans 13 residues. Trimming cost V 6 bases and J 4 bases, with 10 bases left between them. Germline V gene data show CDR1 as SGHVS and CDR2 as FQNEAQ. CDR3 bases: TGTGCCAGCAGGAGGACAGACGGAAACACCATATATTTT. This encodes CASRRTDGNTIYF.

This clonotype occurred many times. The chain couples TRBV4-3 to TRBJ2-1; D unresolved. This CDR3 has 14 amino acids. The V gene lost 0 bases and the J gene lost 7 bases, with 10 bases spanning the gap. CDR1 LGHNA and CDR2 YSLEER come from the germline V gene. CDR3 in amino acids: CASSQDLSRNEQFF. In DNA, the CDR3 is TGCGCCAGCAGCCAAGATCTGAGTAGGAATGAGCAGTTCTTC.

The rearrangement uses TRBV25-1 and TRBJ1-1; TRBD1 aligns across 7 bases. V was clipped by 6 bases and J by 3 bases; unmatched bases: 4. CDR3 length: 13 residues. In germline, CDR1 is MGHDK, CDR2 SYGVNS. The DNA for the CDR3 is TGTGCCAGCAGACAGGGGCAAGACACTGAAGCTTTCTTT. Its protein is CASRQGQDTEAFF. Full variable domain (missing parts from reference TRBV25-1 and TRBJ1-1): EADIYQTPRYLVIGTGKKITLECSQTMGHDKMYWYQQDPGMELHLIHYSYGVNSTEKGDLSSESTVSRIRTEHFPLTLESARPSHTSQYLCASRQGQDTEAFFGQGTRLTVV.

The chain carries TRBV12-3 or TRBV12-4 and TRBJ1-2; possible D gene TRBD1, 6 bases. V lost 0 bases and J lost 6, with 14 bases in between. CDR3 length: 15 amino acids. CDR3 in DNA: TGTGCCAGCAGTTTAGCAGGAGGGGAGGGGGATGGCTACACCTTC. Encoded protein: CASSLAGGEGDGYTF.

This clonotype was observed a handful of times. The CDR3: CATSGVTGGEQYF. For the CDR3, the DNA is TGTGCCACCAGTGGGGTTACGGGTGGCGAGCAGTACTTC. This sequence joins TRBV24-1 and TRBJ2-7; unclear D gene. V was cut by 5 bases and J by 6 bases, with 13 bases left in between. The CDR3 runs to 13 residues. CDR1 and CDR2 from the germline V gene are KGHDR and SFDVKD.

There are a few counts of this clonotype. The chain employs TRBV4-1 and TRBJ2-7, with D perhaps TRBD1 or TRBD2 (5 bases each). Germline V gives CDR1 MGHRA, CDR2 YSYEKL. Trimming removed 0 bases from V and 2 bases from J, with 20 bases in between. The CDR3 has 18 amino acids. In nucleotides, the CDR3 is TGCGCCAGCAGCCAAGAGGATTCACAGTGGGACGCCACCTACGAGCAGTACTTC. Protein: CASSQEDSQWDATYEQYF.

The genes are TRBV25-1 and TRBJ1-6; D unresolved. CDR1 is MGHDK and CDR2 is SYGVNS in the germline V gene. V shed 1 base and J shed 10 bases, with 11 bases lying between them. This CDR3 region has 14 residues. The CDR3 DNA is TGTGCCAGCAGTGAATTGGGGTTTTGGTCACCCCTCCACTTT. It specifies CASSELGFWSPLHF.

This clonotype was picked up one time. This may be a read error: a much more frequent sequence differs by one nucleotide. CDR3 DNA sequence: TGTGCCAGCAGCTTGGGACTAGCGCAAGAGGCCCAGTACTTC. It translates to CASSLGLAQEAQYF. This rearrangement joins TRBV7-9 to TRBJ2-5, with 10 bases aligning to TRBD2. From germline, CDR1 is SEHNR and CDR2 FQNEAQ (reference sequence). There are 14 residues in the CDR3.

The chain recombines TRBV7-2 with TRBJ2-5; D possibly corresponds to TRBD1 (5 bases). The germline V gene has CDR1 SGHTA and CDR2 FQGNSA. The CDR3 consists of 13 residues. V lost 4 bases to trimming and J lost 4 bases, with 10 bases between them. The CDR3 DNA reads TGTGCCAGCAGCTCTAGGGGCCCAGAGACCCAGTACTTC. Translation gives CASSSRGPETQYF.

This clonotype has ten or more counts. V and J are TRBV6-2 or TRBV6-3 and TRBJ1-5; D remains ambiguous. This CDR3 region has 14 residues. Germline CDR1 and CDR2: MNHEY and SVGEGT. Deletions cut 2 bases from V and 5 bases from J, with 10 bases between. As DNA, the CDR3 is TGTGCCAGCAGTTACGGGGTTCTAGATCAGCCCCAGCATTTT. It codes for CASSYGVLDQPQHF.

This clonotype was observed a handful of times. The J gene is TRBJ2-7, the V gene TRBV7-9; D gene ambiguous. The CDR3 loop spans 11 amino acids. Trimming stripped 1 base from V and 5 bases from J, with 3 bases between. In germline, CDR1 is SEHNR, CDR2 FQNEAQ (reference sequence). The CDR3 region is CASSLEDEQYF. In nucleotides, the CDR3 is TGTGCCAGCAGCTTAGAGGACGAGCAGTACTTC.

This clonotype was picked up a small number of times. The J gene is TRBJ2-7, the V gene TRBV10-3; either TRBD1 or TRBD2 may supply D (5 bases each). The CDR3 loop spans 13 amino acids. The germline gives CDR1 ENHRY, CDR2 SYGVKD. Trimming took off 8 bases at V and 6 bases at J, with 17 bases between the two ends. The CDR3 loop is CAISVGDRGEQYF. The CDR3 DNA reads TGTGCCATCTCTGTGGGGGACCGAGGCGAGCAGTACTTC.

In its sample, this clonotype was seen many times. The chain links TRBV9 to TRBJ1-2, with 8 nucleotides matching TRBD1. CDR3 size: 14 residues. V gave up 0 bases and J gave up 5 bases; unmatched junction bases: 3. Germline CDR1 and CDR2: SGDLS and YYNGEE. The DNA of the CDR3 is TGTGCCAGCAGCGTAGGGACAGGGAGGTATGGCTACACCTTC. Protein: CASSVGTGRYGYTF.

This clonotype showed up many times. J is TRBJ1-1 and V is TRBV20-1; no clear D. Looked up from germline, CDR1 is DFQATT and CDR2 is SNEGSKA (reference sequence). V lost 1 base and J 3 bases, leaving 12 bases between the germline ends. The CDR3 is 14 residues long. CDR3 bases: TGCAGTGCTAGAGGGCTCCTGATGGACACTGAAGCTTTCTTT. Translating it yields CSARGLLMDTEAFF.

This clonotype was counted at least ten times. The V call is TRBV27, the J call TRBJ2-5; D is possibly TRBD2 (5 bases). Germline CDR1 is MNHEY and CDR2 is SMNVEV (reference sequence). This CDR3 is 15 amino acids long. V lost 0 bases and J lost 0, with 8 bases in between. In nucleotides, the CDR3 is TGTGCCAGCAGTTTATCATTCGGGGACCAAGAGACCCAGTACTTC. It specifies CASSLSFGDQETQYF.

In this sample, this clonotype turned up many times. The chain combines TRBV7-2 with TRBJ1-3; D may be TRBD1 (5 bases). CDR1 SGHTA and CDR2 FQGNSA come from the germline V gene. The CDR3 loop spans 18 amino acids. V lost 0 bases to trimming and J lost 0 bases, with 15 bases between them. The CDR3 sequence is CASSLAAGTASSGNTIYF. DNA of the CDR3: TGTGCCAGCAGCTTAGCAGCCGGGACTGCTAGCTCTGGAAACACCATATATTTT.

The rearrangement uses TRBV15 and TRBJ1-2, with unresolved D. Germline CDR1 LNHNV, CDR2 YYDKDF (reference sequence). V lost 0 bases to trimming and J lost 6 bases, with 8 bases between them. The CDR3 is 13 amino acids. CDR3 protein: CATSRDRRNGYTF. The CDR3 coding sequence is TGTGCCACCAGCAGAGATAGGAGGAATGGCTACACCTTC.

The chain employs TRBV19 and TRBJ2-3; D gene unclear. This CDR3 is built from 14 residues. Germline CDR1 and CDR2: LNHDA and SQIVND (reference sequence). V dropped 4 bases and J dropped 1 base, with 9 bases sitting between them. For the CDR3, the DNA is TGTGCCAGTAGTAACCTAGGTCGCACAGATACGCAGTATTTT. Translation: CASSNLGRTDTQYF.

The J gene is TRBJ1-2, the V gene TRBV29-1, with no clear D. Trimming removed 7 bases from V and 4 bases from J, with 19 bases in between. Germline CDR1 and CDR2: SQVTM and ANQGSEA. The CDR3 totals 14 residues. The CDR3 DNA is TGCAGCGCCGACCACGGCCAAAACCTCTATGGCTACACCTTC. It codes for CSADHGQNLYGYTF. Variable domain in full (rest from reference TRBV29-1 and TRBJ1-2): SAVISQKPSRDICQRGTSLTIQCQVDSQVTMMFWYRQQPGQSLTLIATANQGSEATYESGFVIDKFPISRPNLTFSTLTVSNMSPEDSSIYLCSADHGQNLYGYTFGSGTRLTVV.

The chain joins TRBV2 to TRBJ1-2; 9 positions match TRBD1. This CDR3 contains 19 residues. J was trimmed by 4 bases and V by 4 bases; bases with no gene match: 19. CDR1 SNHLY and CDR2 FYNNEI come from the germline V gene. Here the CDR3 DNA reads TGTGCCAGCAGTGGGGCAATGACTCCTTTACAGGGGGCGTCCTATGGCTACACCTTC. Translation gives CASSGAMTPLQGASYGYTF.

V gene TRBV20-1 combines with J gene TRBJ1-2, with a possible D match to TRBD1 (6 bases). Trimming shortened V by 6 bases and J by 0 bases, and 8 bases separated the two germline ends. The V gene's germline CDR1 is DFQATT and CDR2 SNEGSKA (reference sequence). The CDR3 spans 12 residues. The CDR3 DNA reads TGCAGTGCCCCAGGGGCTAACTATGGCTACACCTTC. This codes for CSAPGANYGYTF.